This is a list of T cell receptor beta chains from one sample in a study of cytomegalovirus exposure and HLA in healthy donors. Only in-frame clones appear in the TCRdb table, and some are missing; sequencing was by immunoSEQ multiplex PCR. Seen here are under 200,000 clones, roughly 81% observed once, and the top ten hold roughly 13%. Sequencing was done on a sample of PBMCs. These receptors originate from a woman in her fifties or sixties in good health and CMV-seronegative. Each CDR3 is given with its conserved first and last residue. The D gene is left open where the match is weak. Clone size is not always given. Where it is, it says once, few, many or a class for expanded clones.

abundance	d_gene	j_gene	v_gene	CDR3nt	CDR3aa
-	TRBD1	TRBJ2-7	TRBV12-5	TGTGCTAGTGGTTTCCTGGGGACAGGGAACGAGCAGTACTTC	CASGFLGTGNEQYF
-	-	TRBJ1-1	TRBV28	TGTGCCAGCAGTTTACCCCCGCCAGGGGACACTGAAGCTTTCTTT	CASSLPPPGDTEAFF
-	-	TRBJ1-4	TRBV10-3	TGTGCCATCAGTGAGTCGGAGGGGACTAATGAAAAACTGTTTTTT	CAISESEGTNEKLFF
-	TRBD2	TRBJ2-1	TRBV10-1	TGCGCCAGCAGCGAAACTAGCGGGGGGTTGTATGAGCAGTTCTTC	CASSETSGGLYEQFF
-	-	TRBJ2-5	TRBV5-1	TGCGCCAGCAGCTTCCGCAGGTCGGGGGAGACCCAGTACTTC	CASSFRRSGETQYF
-	-	TRBJ2-2	TRBV6-1	TGTGCCAGCCGCGAGGCCGTCGGGGAGCTGTTTTTT	CASREAVGELFF
once	-	TRBJ1-6	TRBV6-1	TGTGCCAGCAGTGATGGACAGTTTACCTCACCCCTCCACTTT	CASSDGQFTSPLHF
-	-	TRBJ2-5	TRBV7-2	TGTGCCAGCAGCTCAGGGGTCTACCCACAAGAGACCCAGTACTTC	CASSSGVYPQETQYF
-	-	TRBJ2-1	TRBV7-9	TGTGCCAGCAGCTTAGCGAGTCTAGCGTCCGATGAGCAGTTCTTC	CASSLASLASDEQFF
-	-	TRBJ1-2	TRBV7-6	TGTGCCAGCAGCCCCGGCGGTTCTAACTATGGCTACACCTTC	CASSPGGSNYGYTF
-	TRBD2	TRBJ2-3	TRBV19	TGTGCCAGTAGATCTCCGGGATTGGGGGGGGCAGATACGCAGTATTTT	CASRSPGLGGADTQYF
-	-	TRBJ2-5	TRBV6-1	TGTGCCAGCAGTGAGGAGTGGACAGATGGAGAGACCCAGTACTTC	CASSEEWTDGETQYF
once	TRBD1	TRBJ1-5	TRBV2	TGTGCCAGCAAACAGGGGGAGGGTTTCAATCAGCCCCAGCATTTT	CASKQGEGFNQPQHF
-	-	TRBJ1-4	TRBV6-1	TGTGCCAGCAGTGGCAGGGCCAATAATGAAAAACTGTTTTTT	CASSGRANNEKLFF
-	-	TRBJ2-2	TRBV6-5	TGTGCCAGCGGCTCAGGGGACACCGGGGAGCTGTTTTTT	CASGSGDTGELFF
-	TRBD1	TRBJ2-7	TRBV5-1	TGCGCCAGCAGCTTAGGTCAGGGGGCCTACGAGCAGTACTTC	CASSLGQGAYEQYF
once	-	TRBJ2-5	TRBV7-2	TGTGCCAGCAGCTTAGGAGGGGGCCAAGAGACCCAGTACTTC	CASSLGGGQETQYF
-	TRBD2	TRBJ2-5	TRBV6-5	TGTGCCAGCAGTTCCAGCGGGAGAGGAGAGACCCAGTACTTC	CASSSSGRGETQYF
-	-	TRBJ2-6	TRBV10-3	TGTGCCACCAGCGGGGAACAGGGCTTTGGGGCCAACGTCCTGACTTTC	CATSGEQGFGANVLTF
once	TRBD2	TRBJ2-7	TRBV6-5	TGTGCCAGCAGTTTTCGGCGGGAGAGTTACGAGCAGTACTTC	CASSFRRESYEQYF
-	-	TRBJ2-3	TRBV14	TGTGCCAGCAGCTTTGCCAGGACTTACACAGATACGCAGTATTTT	CASSFARTYTDTQYF
-	TRBD2	TRBJ2-1	TRBV9	TGTGCCAGCAGCGTAGTAGGGACTAGCGGAGCAAACAATGAGCAGTTCTTC	CASSVVGTSGANNEQFF
-	TRBD2	TRBJ2-2	TRBV11-2	TGTGCCAGCAGCTTATCTGGGCGGGGGGGCCGAACCGGGGAGCTGTTTTTT	CASSLSGRGGRTGELFF
-	TRBD2	TRBJ2-3	TRBV7-3	TGTGCCAGCAGCTTGGGACTAGCGGGGGGCACAGATACGCAGTATTTT	CASSLGLAGGTDTQYF
-	TRBD1	TRBJ2-7	TRBV2	TGTGCCAGCAGTAGGGACAGGGGCCGCTCCTACGAGCAGTACTTC	CASSRDRGRSYEQYF
once	-	TRBJ2-3	TRBV7-2	TGTGCCAGCACTAAACCCATCGGGGGATTCACAGATACGCAGTATTTT	CASTKPIGGFTDTQYF
-	TRBD2	TRBJ2-4	TRBV27	TGTGCCAGCAGTATCCGACTAGCGGGAGTGAGCATTCAGTACTTC	CASSIRLAGVSIQYF